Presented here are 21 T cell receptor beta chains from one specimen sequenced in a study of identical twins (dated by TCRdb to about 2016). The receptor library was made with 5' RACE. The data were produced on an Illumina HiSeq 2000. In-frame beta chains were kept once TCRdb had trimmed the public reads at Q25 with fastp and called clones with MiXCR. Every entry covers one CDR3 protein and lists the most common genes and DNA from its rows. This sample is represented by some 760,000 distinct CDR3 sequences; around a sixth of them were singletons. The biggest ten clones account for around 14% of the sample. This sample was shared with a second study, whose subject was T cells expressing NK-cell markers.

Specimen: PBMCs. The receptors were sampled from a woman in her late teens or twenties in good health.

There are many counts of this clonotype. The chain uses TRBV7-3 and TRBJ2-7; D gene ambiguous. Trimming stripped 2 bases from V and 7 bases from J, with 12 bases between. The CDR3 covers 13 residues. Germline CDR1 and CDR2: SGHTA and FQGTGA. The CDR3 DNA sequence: TGTGCCAGCAGCTTATATCCCGGAAGAGAGCAGTACTTC. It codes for CASSLYPGREQYF.

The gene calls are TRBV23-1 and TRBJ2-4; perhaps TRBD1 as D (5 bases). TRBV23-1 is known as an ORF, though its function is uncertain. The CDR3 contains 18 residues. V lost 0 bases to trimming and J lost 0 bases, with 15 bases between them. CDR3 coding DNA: TGCGCCAGCAGTCAATCGATTCCCCAGACAGTAGCCAAAAACATTCAGTACTTC. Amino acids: CASSQSIPQTVAKNIQYF.

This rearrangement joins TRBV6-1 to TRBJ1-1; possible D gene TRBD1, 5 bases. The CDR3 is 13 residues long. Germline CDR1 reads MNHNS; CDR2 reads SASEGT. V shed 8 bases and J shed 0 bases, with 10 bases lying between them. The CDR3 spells CASGRGMNTEAFF. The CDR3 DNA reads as TGTGCCAGCGGACGGGGCATGAACACTGAAGCTTTCTTT.

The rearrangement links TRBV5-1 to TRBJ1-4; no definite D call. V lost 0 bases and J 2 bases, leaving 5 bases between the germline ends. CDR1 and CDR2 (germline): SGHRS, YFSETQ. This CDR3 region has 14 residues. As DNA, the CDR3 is TGCGCCAGCAGCTTGGACTCTACTAATGAAAAACTGTTTTTT. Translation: CASSLDSTNEKLFF.

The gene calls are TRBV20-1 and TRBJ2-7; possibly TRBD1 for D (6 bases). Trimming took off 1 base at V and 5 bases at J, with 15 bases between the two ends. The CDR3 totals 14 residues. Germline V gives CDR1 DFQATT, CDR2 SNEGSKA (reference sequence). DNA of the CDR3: TGCAGTGCTAGAGTGGCCAGGGGAGCGGACGAGCAGTACTTC. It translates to CSARVARGADEQYF.

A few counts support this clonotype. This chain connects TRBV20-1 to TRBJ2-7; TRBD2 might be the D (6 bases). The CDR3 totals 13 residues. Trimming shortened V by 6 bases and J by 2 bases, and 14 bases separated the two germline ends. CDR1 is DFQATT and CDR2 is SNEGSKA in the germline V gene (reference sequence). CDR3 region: CSAEERGTYEQYF. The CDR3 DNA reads TGCAGTGCAGAGGAACGGGGGACCTACGAGCAGTACTTC.

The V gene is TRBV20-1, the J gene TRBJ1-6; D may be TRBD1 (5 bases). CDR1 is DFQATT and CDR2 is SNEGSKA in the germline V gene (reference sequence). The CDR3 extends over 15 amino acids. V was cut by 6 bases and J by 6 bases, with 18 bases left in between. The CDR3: CSARRAGSFNSPLHF. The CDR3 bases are TGCAGTGCCCGCAGGGCCGGATCATTTAATTCACCCCTCCACTTT.

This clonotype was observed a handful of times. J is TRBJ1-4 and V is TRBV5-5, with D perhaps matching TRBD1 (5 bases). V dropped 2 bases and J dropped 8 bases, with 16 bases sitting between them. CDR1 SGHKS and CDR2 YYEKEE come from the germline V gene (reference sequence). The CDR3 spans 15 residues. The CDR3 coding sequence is TGTGCCAGCAGCTTTGGCGGGACCCAGTACGAAAAACTGTTTTTT. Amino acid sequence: CASSFGGTQYEKLFF.

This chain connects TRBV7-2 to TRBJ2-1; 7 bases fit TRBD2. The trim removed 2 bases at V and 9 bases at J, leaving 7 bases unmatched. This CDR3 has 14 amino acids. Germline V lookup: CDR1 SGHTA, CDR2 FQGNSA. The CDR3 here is CASSLMGRATEQFF. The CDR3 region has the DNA TGTGCCAGCAGCTTAATGGGGAGGGCAACTGAGCAGTTCTTC.

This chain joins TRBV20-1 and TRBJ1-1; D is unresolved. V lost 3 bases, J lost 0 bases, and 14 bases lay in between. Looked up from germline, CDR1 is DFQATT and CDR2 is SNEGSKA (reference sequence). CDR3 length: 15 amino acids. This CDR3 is CSASRGGLMNTEAFF. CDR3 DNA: TGCAGTGCTAGTCGAGGCGGCCTTATGAACACTGAAGCTTTCTTT.

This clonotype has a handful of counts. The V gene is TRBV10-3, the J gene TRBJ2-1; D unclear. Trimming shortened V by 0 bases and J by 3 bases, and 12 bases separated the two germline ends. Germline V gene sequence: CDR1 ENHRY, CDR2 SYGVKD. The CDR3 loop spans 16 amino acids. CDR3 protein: CAISESVADFYNEQFF. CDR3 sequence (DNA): TGTGCCATCAGTGAGTCGGTCGCTGACTTCTACAATGAGCAGTTCTTC.

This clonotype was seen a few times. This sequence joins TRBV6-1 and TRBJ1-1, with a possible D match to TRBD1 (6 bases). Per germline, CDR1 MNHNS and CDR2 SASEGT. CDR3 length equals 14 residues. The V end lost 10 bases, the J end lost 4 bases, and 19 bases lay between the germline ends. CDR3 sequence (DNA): TGTGCCACCGCGCGAAACAGGGAGCTCACTGAAGCTTTCTTT. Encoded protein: CATARNRELTEAFF.

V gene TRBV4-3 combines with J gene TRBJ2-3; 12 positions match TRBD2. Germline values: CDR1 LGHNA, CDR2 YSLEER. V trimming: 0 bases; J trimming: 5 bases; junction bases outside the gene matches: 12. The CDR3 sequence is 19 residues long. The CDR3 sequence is CASSQDRGASGRAVDTQYF. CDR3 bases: TGCGCCAGCAGCCAAGACAGGGGAGCTAGCGGGAGGGCCGTAGATACGCAGTATTTT.

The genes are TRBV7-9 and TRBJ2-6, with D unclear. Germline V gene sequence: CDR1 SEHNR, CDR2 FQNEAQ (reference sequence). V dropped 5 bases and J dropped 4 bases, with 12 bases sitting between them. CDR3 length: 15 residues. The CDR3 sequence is CASSVVLPGANVLTF. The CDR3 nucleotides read TGTGCCAGCAGCGTGGTCCTTCCAGGGGCCAACGTCCTGACTTTC.

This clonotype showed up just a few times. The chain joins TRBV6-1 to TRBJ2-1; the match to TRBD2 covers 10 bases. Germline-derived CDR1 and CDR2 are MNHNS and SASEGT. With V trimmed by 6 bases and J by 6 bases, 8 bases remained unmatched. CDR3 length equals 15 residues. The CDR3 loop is CASSVSGRAGNEQFF. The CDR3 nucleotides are TGTGCCAGCAGCGTAAGCGGGAGGGCGGGCAATGAGCAGTTCTTC.

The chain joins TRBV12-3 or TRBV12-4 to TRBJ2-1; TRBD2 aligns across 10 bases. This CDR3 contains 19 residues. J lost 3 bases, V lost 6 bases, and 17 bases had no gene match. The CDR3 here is CASSPRLAGYSGLYNEQFF. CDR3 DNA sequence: TGTGCCAGCAGCCCCAGACTAGCGGGCTATAGTGGCCTCTACAATGAGCAGTTCTTC.

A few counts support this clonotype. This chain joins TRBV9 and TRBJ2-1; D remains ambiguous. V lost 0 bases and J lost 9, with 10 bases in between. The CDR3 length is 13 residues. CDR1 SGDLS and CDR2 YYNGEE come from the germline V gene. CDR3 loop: CASSVGVTGEQFF. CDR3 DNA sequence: TGTGCCAGCAGCGTAGGGGTTACGGGTGAGCAGTTCTTC.

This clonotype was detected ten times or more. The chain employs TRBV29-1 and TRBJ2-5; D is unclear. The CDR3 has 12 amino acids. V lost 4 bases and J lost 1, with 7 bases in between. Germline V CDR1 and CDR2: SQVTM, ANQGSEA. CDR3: CSVVGIQETQYF. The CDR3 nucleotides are TGCAGCGTTGTGGGCATCCAAGAGACCCAGTACTTC.

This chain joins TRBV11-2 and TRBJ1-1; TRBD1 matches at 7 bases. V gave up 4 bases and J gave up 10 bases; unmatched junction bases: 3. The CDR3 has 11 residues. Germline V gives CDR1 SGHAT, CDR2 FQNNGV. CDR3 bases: TGTGCCAGCAGCTCAGGGGGAACAGCTTTCTTT. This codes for CASSSGGTAFF.

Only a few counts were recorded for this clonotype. Written as DNA, the CDR3 is TGTGCCAGCAGCTCTGTCGGAGGAGCGGGAGGTTACAATGAGCAGTTCTTC. Translating gives CASSSVGGAGGYNEQFF. V gene TRBV7-2 combines with J gene TRBJ2-1, with 9 positions matching TRBD2. J lost 4 bases, V lost 4 bases, and 11 bases had no gene match. The germline gives CDR1 SGHTA, CDR2 FQGNSA. The CDR3 extends over 17 amino acids.

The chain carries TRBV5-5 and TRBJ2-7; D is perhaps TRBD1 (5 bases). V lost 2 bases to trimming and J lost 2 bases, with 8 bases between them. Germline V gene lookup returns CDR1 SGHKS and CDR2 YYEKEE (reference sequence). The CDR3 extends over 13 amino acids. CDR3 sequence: CASSLQAPYEQYF. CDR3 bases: TGTGCCAGCAGCTTACAGGCCCCCTACGAGCAGTACTTC.